This is a list of T cell receptor beta chains from one sample in a study of response to subunit inactivated influenza vaccine. TCRdb used MiXCR to reprocess the RT-PCR reads, holding one entry per CDR3 protein. The table shows roughly 570,000 distinct CDR3 sequences, with approximately 15% occurring only once. The source was PBMCs from blood, collected roughly 12 days after vaccination. The receptors shown here come from a man aged 45-60 years who received an inactivated influenza vaccine. The CDR3 runs from the conserved cysteine through the conserved F or W. The D gene is left open where the match is weak. Size tells how often a clone was seen (once, few, many) or the class of an expanded clone, and some rows leave it out.

d_gene | j_gene | v_gene | abundance | CDR3nt | CDR3aa
TRBD1 | TRBJ2-2 | TRBV12-5 | . | TGTGCTAGTGGTTTGGGACAGGGGTCGAACACCGGGGAGCTGTTTTTT | CASGLGQGSNTGELFF
. | TRBJ2-3 | TRBV10-3 | many | TGTGCCATCAGTGATAGGCGGGGGCTCACAGATACGCAGTATTTT | CAISDRRGLTDTQYF
. | TRBJ2-4 | TRBV11-2 | few | TGTGCCAGCAGGAAACCTGGGCAGGGGGGGACCAAAAACATTCAGTACTTC | CASRKPGQGGTKNIQYF
. | TRBJ1-1 | TRBV14 | few | TGTGCCAGCAGCCCCCGACACAGGGCCAACACTGAAGCTTTCTTT | CASSPRHRANTEAFF
. | TRBJ2-3 | TRBV20-1 | few | TGCAGTCTTCGGGCACCGTTAGGGACAGATACGCAGTATTTT | CSLRAPLGTDTQYF
. | TRBJ1-4 | TRBV6-2/TRBV6-3 | . | TGTGCCAGCAGTGGCCCGGTGGAAAAACTGTTTTTT | CASSGPVEKLFF
. | TRBJ2-1 | TRBV6-5 | few | TGTGCCAGCAGTCACCCCACGCCGGGCCAAAGCGGCAATGAGCAGTTCTTC | CASSHPTPGQSGNEQFF
. | TRBJ2-3 | TRBV5-4 | . | TGTGCCAGCAGCTTAGACCAGACCTCCACAGATACGCAGTATTTT | CASSLDQTSTDTQYF
. | TRBJ2-2 | TRBV12-3/TRBV12-4 | many | TGTGCCAGCAGTTTTGAGGGGCCCGGGGAGCTGTTTTTT | CASSFEGPGELFF
. | TRBJ2-1 | TRBV4-2 | many | TGTGCCAGCAGCCCCTTCCGGGACTCCCCGCATTGGCAGTTCTTC | CASSPFRDSPHWQFF
. | TRBJ2-5 | TRBV29-1 | many | TGCAGCGTTGTATTTCGACTATTAGAGACCCAGTACTTC | CSVVFRLLETQYF
TRBD1 | TRBJ2-7 | TRBV7-9 | few | TGTGCCAGCAGCCCGTTTATATTGCAGGGGGCGGAAGAGCAGTACTTC | CASSPFILQGAEEQYF
TRBD2 | TRBJ2-1 | TRBV11-2 | . | TGTGCCAGCAGCCGATTTGGGCCTAGCGGGGGAAATGAGCAGTTCTTC | CASSRFGPSGGNEQFF
TRBD2 | TRBJ2-7 | TRBV28 | . | TGTGCCAGCAGTTTACGCCCTAGCGGGAGGGGGAAATACGAGCAGTACTTC | CASSLRPSGRGKYEQYF
. | TRBJ2-2 | TRBV4-3 | . | TGCGCCAGCAGCCTGCAATCTAACACCGGGAAGCTGTTTTTT | CASSLQSNTGKLFF
. | TRBJ1-4 | TRBV7-9 | . | TGTGCCAGCAGCGGGGAAACAGGGAATGAAAAACTGTTTTTT | CASSGETGNEKLFF
TRBD2 | TRBJ2-2 | TRBV12-3/TRBV12-4 | . | TGTGCCAGCAGTACTAGCGACGGCGGGGAGCTGTTTTTT | CASSTSDGGELFF
. | TRBJ2-7 | TRBV18 | many | TGCGCCAGCAGCCCCGGACAGTCCTACGAGCAGTACTTC | CASSPGQSYEQYF
. | TRBJ2-1 | TRBV20-1 | . | TGCAGTGCTAGCTCCCCTTCGGGGGCCTCCTACAATGAGCAGTTCTTC | CSASSPSGASYNEQFF
TRBD2 | TRBJ2-5 | TRBV7-2 | . | TGTGCCAGCAAAGCGGGGTTGGAGACCCAGTACTTC | CASKAGLETQYF
TRBD2 | TRBJ2-1 | TRBV7-2 | few | TGTGCCAGCAGCCTAAGATTTAGCGGGAGCTCCTACAATGAGCAGTTCTTC | CASSLRFSGSSYNEQFF
TRBD1 | TRBJ2-3 | TRBV25-1 | few | TGTGCCAGCAGCCAGGGGGCGGTGGGCACAGATACGCAGTATTTT | CASSQGAVGTDTQYF
. | TRBJ2-2 | TRBV4-3 | few | TGCGCCAGCAGCCAAGATTCCGTGGGGTGGTCGTCCGGGGAGCTGTTTTTT | CASSQDSVGWSSGELFF
. | TRBJ2-7 | TRBV24-1 | once | TGTGCCACCAGTGCGGCAGGTAGCTCCTACGAGCAGTACTTC | CATSAAGSSYEQYF
TRBD2 | TRBJ2-7 | TRBV6-1 | . | TGTGCCAGCAGTATCCCAGCGGGAGTCTCCTACGAGCAGTACTTC | CASSIPAGVSYEQYF
TRBD2 | TRBJ2-3 | TRBV10-3 | few | TGTGCCATCAGAGAGGGACTAGCGGAAACAGATACGCAGTATTTT | CAIREGLAETDTQYF